Following are 11 T cell receptor beta chains from one sample sequenced in a study of CD8 T cells in Susac syndrome. RNA, at roughly 0.5 to 1 ug, was reverse transcribed with random hexamers. Each CDR3 protein gets one entry after TCRdb re-called the immunoSEQ multiplex PCR reads with MiXCR. The sample contains about 210,000 distinct CDR3 sequences, about 95% of which appear only once. The sample taken for sequencing was CD4+ T cells from PBMCs. The receptors were sampled from a human donor with Susac syndrome.

The chain employs TRBV6-1 and TRBJ2-7; D perhaps matches TRBD2 (5 bases). The CDR3 has 15 residues. Trimming left V 6 bases short and J 0 bases short, with 15 bases between. Germline CDR1 MNHNS, CDR2 SASEGT. The DNA for the CDR3 is TGTGCCAGCAGCCGAGGACTTCCCCCCTCCTACGAGCAGTACTTC. It yields the protein CASSRGLPPSYEQYF.

The CDR3 sequence is CASSLGRLNSPLHF. CDR3 nucleotide sequence: TGTGCCAGCAGCCTGGGACGGCTAAATTCACCCCTCCACTTT. The chain employs TRBV27 and TRBJ1-6, with D maybe TRBD1 (5 bases). V was cut by 6 bases and J by 7 bases, with 13 bases left in between. The CDR3 loop spans 14 amino acids. CDR1 is MNHEY, CDR2 SMNVEV, per germline (reference sequence).

The V call is TRBV5-1, the J call TRBJ1-1; D possibly corresponds to TRBD1 (5 bases). V was shortened by 0 bases and J by 7 bases, with 19 bases between the two germline ends. The CDR3 has 16 amino acids. Germline V gene lookup returns CDR1 SGHRS and CDR2 YFSETQ. This CDR3 is CASSLANRGPGHEAFF. CDR3 sequence (DNA): TGCGCCAGCAGCTTGGCCAATCGAGGGCCAGGGCATGAAGCTTTCTTT. Full variable domain (outside the CDR3, taken from reference TRBV5-1 and TRBJ1-1): KAGVTQTPRYLIKTRGQQVTLSCSPISGHRSVSWYQQTPGQGLQFLFEYFSETQRNKGNFPGRFSGRQFSNSRSEMNVSTLELGDSALYLCASSLANRGPGHEAFFGQGTRLTVV.

The chain recombines TRBV12-3 or TRBV12-4 with TRBJ2-4; no clear D gene. This CDR3 spans 17 amino acids. Trimming shortened V by 4 bases and J by 7 bases, and 23 bases separated the two germline ends. The CDR3 sequence: CASSSPGPGGSGNIQYF. Here the CDR3 DNA reads TGTGCCAGCAGTTCCCCCGGACCAGGCGGTAGTGGTAACATTCAGTACTTC.

The V and J genes are TRBV9 and TRBJ2-1, with 8 bases matching TRBD1. V shed 4 bases and J 7 bases; nucleotides not matched to a gene: 10. CDR1 and CDR2 (germline): SGDLS, YYNGEE. This CDR3 has 15 amino acids. The CDR3 DNA is TGTGCCAGCAGCTCTGAGGGACAGGCCCCGAATGAGCAGTTCTTC. Translation gives CASSSEGQAPNEQFF.

V and J are TRBV7-8 and TRBJ1-5; TRBD1 matches 12 bases. Germline V gene sequence: CDR1 SGHVS, CDR2 FQNEAQ. The CDR3 has 16 residues. J lost 2 bases, V lost 5 bases, and 4 bases had no gene match. The chain's CDR3 is CASSQGQGAGNQPQHF. In DNA, the CDR3 is TGTGCCAGCAGCCAGGGACAGGGGGCTGGCAATCAGCCCCAGCATTTT.

The rearrangement links TRBV7-9 to TRBJ1-1; D is undetermined. V lost 1 base and J lost 0, with 12 bases in between. This CDR3 is built from 16 residues. Germline lookup yields CDR1 SEHNR and CDR2 FQNEAQ (reference sequence). As DNA, the CDR3 is TGTGCCAGCAGCTTAGAGCCCGCGAACTTGAACACTGAAGCTTTCTTT. Amino acids: CASSLEPANLNTEAFF.

V gene TRBV12-3 or TRBV12-4 combines with J gene TRBJ2-4; D is uncertain. V lost 6 bases and J 7 bases, leaving 16 bases between the germline ends. The CDR3 consists of 14 residues. CDR3: CASRPLGLVNIQYF. CDR3 in DNA: TGTGCCAGCAGGCCCCTCGGCCTCGTCAACATTCAGTACTTC.

This clonotype has just one count. The chain is built from TRBV3-1 and TRBJ2-2; 10 nucleotides match TRBD1. Germline CDR1 LGHDT, CDR2 YNNKEL (reference sequence). The J segment lost 6 bases and the V segment lost 4 bases, leaving 5 bases of the junction unmatched. The CDR3 is made up of 15 amino acids. CDR3 protein: CASSRDRGIAGELFF. The CDR3 region has the DNA TGTGCCAGCAGCCGGGACAGGGGTATCGCCGGGGAGCTGTTTTTT.

The CDR3 is CASSTLRREERSPLHF. DNA for the CDR3: TGTGCCAGCAGTACCCTTCGAAGGGAGGAGAGGTCACCCCTCCACTTT. The chain couples TRBV6-1 to TRBJ1-6; D not resolved. The germline V and J ends were trimmed by 5 bases and 10 bases, with 21 bases remaining between them. Germline V CDR1 and CDR2: MNHNS, SASEGT. The CDR3 has 16 residues.

The rearrangement joins TRBV20-1 to TRBJ2-5; D is undetermined. Trimming shortened V by 0 bases and J by 2 bases, and 10 bases separated the two germline ends. The CDR3 is made up of 14 amino acids. CDR1 and CDR2 from the germline V gene are DFQATT and SNEGSKA (reference sequence). CDR3 nucleotides: TGCAGTGCTAGAGATCGTAGGAGTCAAGAGACCCAGTACTTC. It encodes CSARDRRSQETQYF.